The sample holds many counts of the clone carrying this TCR beta chain. The data originate from a study of human T cells and chemical hapten exposure. Germline values: CDR1 SGHDN, CDR2 FVKESK. The CDR3 totals 14 residues. V dropped 5 bases and J dropped 7 bases, with 17 bases sitting between them. The study's library attached unique molecular identifiers to single cDNA molecules. MiXCR, applied by TCRdb to the reads, yields one record per CDR3 protein. The data contain 95,000 to 150,000 distinct CDR3 sequences, 8.5% of them singletons. The authors' total RNA extraction used unfractionated whole blood. This TCR was sampled from a human donor in good health. Some clones in this sample may be carry-over from other donors' samples. This chain connects TRBV14 to TRBJ1-2; D not certain. Sequencing was carried out using whole blood. For the CDR3, the DNA is TGTGCCAGCAGCGCACACTTAATGGCGATTGGCTACACCTTC. Encoded protein: CASSAHLMAIGYTF.